Listed below are T cell receptor beta chains from one sample, sequenced in a study of cytomegalovirus exposure and HLA in healthy donors. TCRdb's table, derived via immunoSEQ multiplex PCR, lists solely in-frame clones and lacks some. Of 150,000 to 200,000 clones in the sample, 65% to 75% were seen once. Sequencing used PBMCs. The origin of the receptors is a human donor in good health. The CDR3 runs from the conserved cysteine through the conserved F or W. A D gene is named only where the DNA matches it firmly. Rows give clone size only sometimes, using once, few, many, or a class for an expanded clone.

clone_size: NA; d_call: NA; j_call: TRBJ1-5; v_call: TRBV2; cdr3_nt: TGTGCCAGCAGTGATGGCAGATCTCATCAGCCCCAGCATTTT; cdr3_aa: CASSDGRSHQPQHF
clone_size: NA; d_call: NA; j_call: TRBJ1-5; v_call: TRBV5-8; cdr3_nt: TGTGCCAGCAGCGTTCCCTCCCTTGGGAGGCGGGCCCAGCATTTT; cdr3_aa: CASSVPSLGRRAQHF
clone_size: NA; d_call: NA; j_call: TRBJ1-1; v_call: TRBV29-1; cdr3_nt: TGCAGCGTTGAGATGCGGGGACTAATGAACACTGAAGCTTTCTTT; cdr3_aa: CSVEMRGLMNTEAFF
clone_size: NA; d_call: TRBD2; j_call: TRBJ2-3; v_call: TRBV27; cdr3_nt: TGTGCCAGCAGTTTAACGTTTAGCGGGGGGCGGGATACGCAGTATTTT; cdr3_aa: CASSLTFSGGRDTQYF
clone_size: NA; d_call: TRBD1; j_call: TRBJ2-1; v_call: TRBV5-1; cdr3_nt: TGCGCCAGCAGCCCCGGGACAGGGCCCTACAATGAGCAGTTCTTC; cdr3_aa: CASSPGTGPYNEQFF
clone_size: few; d_call: TRBD1; j_call: TRBJ2-1; v_call: TRBV19; cdr3_nt: TGTGCCAGTAGTATAGACCCAGGGGGCTACAATGAGCAGTTCTTC; cdr3_aa: CASSIDPGGYNEQFF
clone_size: NA; d_call: NA; j_call: TRBJ2-2; v_call: TRBV11-3; cdr3_nt: TGTGCCAGCAGCTTATACGGAGACACCGGGGAGCTGTTTTTT; cdr3_aa: CASSLYGDTGELFF
clone_size: few; d_call: TRBD2; j_call: TRBJ2-3; v_call: TRBV14; cdr3_nt: TGTGCCAGCAGCCAAGAGGTCGGGGGGGGAGATACGCAGTATTTT; cdr3_aa: CASSQEVGGGDTQYF
clone_size: NA; d_call: TRBD1; j_call: TRBJ2-2; v_call: TRBV2; cdr3_nt: TGTGCCAAGGGACAGGGGGCGGTTAACACCGGGGAGCTGTTTTTT; cdr3_aa: CAKGQGAVNTGELFF
clone_size: NA; d_call: NA; j_call: TRBJ2-7; v_call: TRBV27; cdr3_nt: TGTGCCAGCAGTTTGGGCACCTCCTACGAGCAGTACTTC; cdr3_aa: CASSLGTSYEQYF
clone_size: NA; d_call: TRBD1; j_call: TRBJ1-6; v_call: TRBV19; cdr3_nt: TGTGCCAGTATTGGGACAGTACGTGGTTCACCCCTCCACTTT; cdr3_aa: CASIGTVRGSPLHF
clone_size: NA; d_call: TRBD1; j_call: TRBJ1-5; v_call: TRBV2; cdr3_nt: TGTGCCAGCAGTGAAGGGACAGGGGTACAGCCCCAGCATTTT; cdr3_aa: CASSEGTGVQPQHF
clone_size: NA; d_call: TRBD1; j_call: TRBJ1-6; v_call: TRBV10-3; cdr3_nt: TGTGCCATCAGGAACCCGACAGGGGGGGATTCACCCCTCCACTTT; cdr3_aa: CAIRNPTGGDSPLHF
clone_size: once; d_call: NA; j_call: TRBJ1-5; v_call: TRBV7-9; cdr3_nt: TGTGCCAGCAGCCCAAGCAATCAGCCCCAGCATTTT; cdr3_aa: CASSPSNQPQHF
clone_size: few; d_call: NA; j_call: TRBJ1-6; v_call: TRBV2; cdr3_nt: TGTGCCAGCAGTGAGAGACAGAGGTATAATTCACCCCTCCACTTT; cdr3_aa: CASSERQRYNSPLHF
clone_size: few; d_call: NA; j_call: TRBJ1-2; v_call: TRBV9; cdr3_nt: TGTGCCAGCGGCATCGGGGGCTATGGCTACACCTTC; cdr3_aa: CASGIGGYGYTF
clone_size: NA; d_call: NA; j_call: TRBJ1-1; v_call: TRBV30; cdr3_nt: TGTGCCTGGAACCCTATCGGTGGGAGAACTGAAGCTTTCTTT; cdr3_aa: CAWNPIGGRTEAFF
clone_size: NA; d_call: NA; j_call: TRBJ2-7; v_call: TRBV5-6; cdr3_nt: TGTGCCAGCAGCTTGTGGCAGGGCCAGTACTTC; cdr3_aa: CASSLWQGQYF
clone_size: once; d_call: NA; j_call: TRBJ1-2; v_call: TRBV7-2; cdr3_nt: TGTGCCAGCAGCCTTGAGCCGGGACACAACTATGGCTACACCTTC; cdr3_aa: CASSLEPGHNYGYTF
clone_size: NA; d_call: NA; j_call: TRBJ1-2; v_call: TRBV6-6; cdr3_nt: TGTGCCAGCAGTGTATCAGGGGCTTCCTATGGCTACACCTTC; cdr3_aa: CASSVSGASYGYTF
clone_size: NA; d_call: TRBD2; j_call: TRBJ2-5; v_call: TRBV5-1; cdr3_nt: TGCGCCAGCCGCCACCGGGGACTAGAACAAGAGACCCAGTACTTC; cdr3_aa: CASRHRGLEQETQYF
clone_size: NA; d_call: TRBD2; j_call: TRBJ2-3; v_call: TRBV5-1; cdr3_nt: TGCGCCAGCAGCCCTTCGACTAGCGGCACAGATACGCAGTATTTT; cdr3_aa: CASSPSTSGTDTQYF
clone_size: NA; d_call: NA; j_call: TRBJ2-5; v_call: TRBV5-1; cdr3_nt: TGCGCCAGCAGCTTGGTACAAGAGACCCAGTACTTC; cdr3_aa: CASSLVQETQYF
clone_size: once; d_call: NA; j_call: TRBJ1-6; v_call: TRBV15; cdr3_nt: TGTGCCACCAGCAGAAGGGCAGGGAATACTTCACCCCTCCACTTT; cdr3_aa: CATSRRAGNTSPLHF
clone_size: NA; d_call: NA; j_call: TRBJ1-2; v_call: TRBV11-2; cdr3_nt: TGTGCCAGCAGCTTAGAGCCAGGGGCGGGCTATGGCTACACCTTC; cdr3_aa: CASSLEPGAGYGYTF
clone_size: NA; d_call: TRBD1; j_call: TRBJ1-2; v_call: TRBV7-9; cdr3_nt: TGTGCCAGCAGCTACGGACAGGGAAATGGCTACACCTTC; cdr3_aa: CASSYGQGNGYTF
clone_size: NA; d_call: NA; j_call: TRBJ2-7; v_call: TRBV9; cdr3_nt: TGTGCCAGCAGCGCTAACAGACAGCCCCACGAGCAGTACTTC; cdr3_aa: CASSANRQPHEQYF
clone_size: few; d_call: TRBD1; j_call: TRBJ2-7; v_call: TRBV5-1; cdr3_nt: TGCGCCAGCAGCCCAGGGGGCTTTCAGCCTTCCTACGAGCAGTACTTC; cdr3_aa: CASSPGGFQPSYEQYF
clone_size: NA; d_call: TRBD1; j_call: TRBJ1-5; v_call: TRBV27; cdr3_nt: TGTGCCAGCAAATCCGGGACAGGGGTAAATCAGCCCCAGCATTTT; cdr3_aa: CASKSGTGVNQPQHF
clone_size: NA; d_call: NA; j_call: TRBJ1-1; v_call: TRBV2; cdr3_nt: TGTGCCAGCAGCGCCCACCCGAGCGTGAACACTGAAGCTTTCTTT; cdr3_aa: CASSAHPSVNTEAFF
clone_size: NA; d_call: NA; j_call: TRBJ1-1; v_call: TRBV19; cdr3_nt: TGTGCCAGTAGGGGCAGGGGGAACACTGAAGCTTTCTTT; cdr3_aa: CASRGRGNTEAFF
clone_size: NA; d_call: TRBD1; j_call: TRBJ1-3; v_call: TRBV29-1; cdr3_nt: TGCAGCGTCGCGGACAGGACTGGAAACACCATATATTTT; cdr3_aa: CSVADRTGNTIYF
clone_size: NA; d_call: NA; j_call: TRBJ2-7; v_call: TRBV6-6; cdr3_nt: TGTGCCAGCAGCCCTCAGGATTCCTACGAGCAGTACTTC; cdr3_aa: CASSPQDSYEQYF
clone_size: NA; d_call: TRBD1; j_call: TRBJ2-7; v_call: TRBV7-8; cdr3_nt: TGTGCCAGCAGCTTGGTAGGGACAGGGTCCTACGAGCAGTACTTC; cdr3_aa: CASSLVGTGSYEQYF
clone_size: NA; d_call: NA; j_call: TRBJ1-3; v_call: TRBV9; cdr3_nt: TGTGCCAGCAGCGGTACCTCGGGGTCTGGAAACACCATATATTTT; cdr3_aa: CASSGTSGSGNTIYF
clone_size: NA; d_call: TRBD1; j_call: TRBJ1-1; v_call: TRBV27; cdr3_nt: TGTGCCAGCAGTTTAGACAGGGGGAGGAACACTGAAGCTTTCTTT; cdr3_aa: CASSLDRGRNTEAFF
clone_size: once; d_call: NA; j_call: TRBJ1-5; v_call: TRBV6-1; cdr3_nt: TGTGCCAGCGCCGACTGGGGGCTTCGGCCCCAGCATTTT; cdr3_aa: CASADWGLRPQHF
clone_size: NA; d_call: NA; j_call: TRBJ1-4; v_call: TRBV18; cdr3_nt: TGTGCCAGCTCACCGTCGACAGGATGGGGTGAAAAACTGTTTTTT; cdr3_aa: CASSPSTGWGEKLFF
clone_size: few; d_call: TRBD1; j_call: TRBJ2-7; v_call: TRBV13; cdr3_nt: TGTGCCAGCAGTGGGACAGGGGGCTCCTACGAGCAGTACTTC; cdr3_aa: CASSGTGGSYEQYF
clone_size: NA; d_call: TRBD1; j_call: TRBJ1-2; v_call: TRBV2; cdr3_nt: TGTGCCAGCAGAAGAGAAGGACAGGGTAACTATGGCTACACCTTC; cdr3_aa: CASRREGQGNYGYTF
clone_size: NA; d_call: NA; j_call: TRBJ2-7; v_call: TRBV27; cdr3_nt: TGTGCCAGCAGTTTATCGGGGGCACGATACTACGAGCAGTACTTC; cdr3_aa: CASSLSGARYYEQYF
clone_size: NA; d_call: TRBD1; j_call: TRBJ1-3; v_call: TRBV9; cdr3_nt: TGTGCCAGCAGCGGACAGGGGTCTGGAAACACCATATATTTT; cdr3_aa: CASSGQGSGNTIYF
clone_size: few; d_call: TRBD1; j_call: TRBJ1-1; v_call: TRBV19; cdr3_nt: TGTGCCACTCGACAGGGGTACACTGAAGCTTTCTTT; cdr3_aa: CATRQGYTEAFF
clone_size: NA; d_call: TRBD2; j_call: TRBJ2-2; v_call: TRBV9; cdr3_nt: TGTGCCAGCAGCGTCCCTAGCGGGGGAACGAACACCGGGGAGCTGTTTTTT; cdr3_aa: CASSVPSGGTNTGELFF
clone_size: NA; d_call: NA; j_call: TRBJ1-5; v_call: TRBV9; cdr3_nt: TGTGCCAGCAGCCCGGGGGTTGGGAATCAGCCCCAGCATTTT; cdr3_aa: CASSPGVGNQPQHF
clone_size: NA; d_call: NA; j_call: TRBJ1-1; v_call: TRBV4-2; cdr3_nt: TGTGCCAGCAGCCAAGATGGCCAGAGGGACACTGAAGCTTTCTTT; cdr3_aa: CASSQDGQRDTEAFF
clone_size: NA; d_call: NA; j_call: TRBJ1-1; v_call: TRBV5-4; cdr3_nt: TGTGCCAGCAGCTTGGGCCCGGCGGGAAGACCATACACTGAAGCTTTCTTT; cdr3_aa: CASSLGPAGRPYTEAFF
clone_size: NA; d_call: NA; j_call: TRBJ2-7; v_call: TRBV5-1; cdr3_nt: TGCGCCAGCAGCCCGTTGACATCATACGAGCAGTACTTC; cdr3_aa: CASSPLTSYEQYF
clone_size: NA; d_call: TRBD2; j_call: TRBJ2-2; v_call: TRBV10-3; cdr3_nt: TGTGCCATCAGTGAGTTAGCGGGGACCGGGGAGCTGTTTTTT; cdr3_aa: CAISELAGTGELFF
clone_size: NA; d_call: TRBD2; j_call: TRBJ2-3; v_call: TRBV19; cdr3_nt: TGTGCCAGTAGTATAGGGCTAGCGGGGGGCCTTAGCACAGATACGCAGTATTTT; cdr3_aa: CASSIGLAGGLSTDTQYF
clone_size: NA; d_call: NA; j_call: TRBJ1-5; v_call: TRBV15; cdr3_nt: TGTGCCACCAGCAGAGATCTTGGAGGGCTTAGCAATCAGCCCCAGCATTTT; cdr3_aa: CATSRDLGGLSNQPQHF
clone_size: NA; d_call: NA; j_call: TRBJ2-5; v_call: TRBV9; cdr3_nt: TGTGCCAGCAGCGTACGGGACCAAGAGACCCAGTACTTC; cdr3_aa: CASSVRDQETQYF
clone_size: few; d_call: TRBD2; j_call: TRBJ2-7; v_call: TRBV14; cdr3_nt: TGTGCCAGCAGCCTTCCGACTAGCGGGGTTTACGAGCAGTACTTC; cdr3_aa: CASSLPTSGVYEQYF
clone_size: NA; d_call: NA; j_call: TRBJ1-1; v_call: TRBV2; cdr3_nt: TGTGCCAGCACCGAGGGATTGAACACTGAAGCTTTCTTT; cdr3_aa: CASTEGLNTEAFF
clone_size: NA; d_call: NA; j_call: TRBJ1-1; v_call: TRBV5-1; cdr3_nt: TGCGCCAGCAGCACCCACTTTACAGGGAGCATGAACACTGAAGCTTTCTTT; cdr3_aa: CASSTHFTGSMNTEAFF